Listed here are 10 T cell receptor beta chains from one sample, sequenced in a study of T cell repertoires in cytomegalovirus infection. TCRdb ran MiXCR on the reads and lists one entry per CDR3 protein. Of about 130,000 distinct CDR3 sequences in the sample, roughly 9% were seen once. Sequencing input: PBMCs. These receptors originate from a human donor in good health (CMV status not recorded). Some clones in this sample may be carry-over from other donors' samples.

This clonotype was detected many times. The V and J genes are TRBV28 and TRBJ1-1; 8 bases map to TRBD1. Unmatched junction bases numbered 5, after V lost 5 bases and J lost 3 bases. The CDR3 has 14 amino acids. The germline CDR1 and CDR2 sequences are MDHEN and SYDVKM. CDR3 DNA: TGTGCCAGCAGTGACAGGGGATATGACACTGAAGCTTTCTTT. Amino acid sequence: CASSDRGYDTEAFF.

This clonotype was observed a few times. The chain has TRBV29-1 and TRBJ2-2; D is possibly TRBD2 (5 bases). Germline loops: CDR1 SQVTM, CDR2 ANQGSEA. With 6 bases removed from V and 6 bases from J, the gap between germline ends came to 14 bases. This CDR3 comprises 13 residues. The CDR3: CSVRYRGAGELFF. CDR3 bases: TGCAGCGTCCGGTATCGGGGTGCCGGGGAGCTGTTTTTT.

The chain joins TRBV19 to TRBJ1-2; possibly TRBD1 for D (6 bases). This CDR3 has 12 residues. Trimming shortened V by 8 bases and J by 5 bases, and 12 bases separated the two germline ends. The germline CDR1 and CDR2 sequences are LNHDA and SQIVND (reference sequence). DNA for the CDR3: TGTGCCAGTGGGGGACACTCGTATGGCTACACCTTC. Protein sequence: CASGGHSYGYTF.

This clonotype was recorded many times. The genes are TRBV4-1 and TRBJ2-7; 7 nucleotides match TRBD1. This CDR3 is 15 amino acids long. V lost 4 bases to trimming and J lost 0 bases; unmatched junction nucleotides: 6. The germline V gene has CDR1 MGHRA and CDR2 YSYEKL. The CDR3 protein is CASSLSGTASYEQYF. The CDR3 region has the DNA TGCGCCAGCAGCCTATCCGGGACAGCCTCCTACGAGCAGTACTTC.

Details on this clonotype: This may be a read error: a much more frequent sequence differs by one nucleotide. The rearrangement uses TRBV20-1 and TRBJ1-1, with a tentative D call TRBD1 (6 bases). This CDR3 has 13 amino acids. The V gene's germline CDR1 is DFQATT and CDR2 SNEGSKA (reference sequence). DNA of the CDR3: TGCAGTGCTCACAGGGAACCCCACACTGAAGCTTACTTT. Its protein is CSAHREPHTEAYF.

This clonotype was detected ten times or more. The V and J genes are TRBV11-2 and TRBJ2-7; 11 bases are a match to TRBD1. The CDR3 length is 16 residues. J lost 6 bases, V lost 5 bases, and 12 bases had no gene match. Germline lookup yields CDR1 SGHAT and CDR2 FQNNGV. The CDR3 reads CASSPAPGTGGFEQYF. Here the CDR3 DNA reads TGTGCCAGCAGCCCTGCCCCAGGGACAGGGGGATTCGAGCAGTACTTC.

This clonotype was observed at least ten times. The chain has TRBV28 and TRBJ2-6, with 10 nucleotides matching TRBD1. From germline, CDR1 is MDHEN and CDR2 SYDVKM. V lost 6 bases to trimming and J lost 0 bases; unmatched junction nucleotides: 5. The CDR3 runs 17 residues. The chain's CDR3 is CASSRQGAFSGANVLTF. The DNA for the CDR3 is TGTGCCAGCAGCAGACAGGGGGCTTTCTCTGGGGCCAACGTCCTGACTTTC.

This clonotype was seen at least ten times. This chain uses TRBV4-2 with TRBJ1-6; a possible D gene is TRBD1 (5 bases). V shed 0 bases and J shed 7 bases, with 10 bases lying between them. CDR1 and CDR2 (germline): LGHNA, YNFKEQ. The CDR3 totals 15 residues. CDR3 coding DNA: TGTGCCAGCAGCCAAGAGGTGCAGGGAAATTCACCCCTCCACTTT. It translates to CASSQEVQGNSPLHF.

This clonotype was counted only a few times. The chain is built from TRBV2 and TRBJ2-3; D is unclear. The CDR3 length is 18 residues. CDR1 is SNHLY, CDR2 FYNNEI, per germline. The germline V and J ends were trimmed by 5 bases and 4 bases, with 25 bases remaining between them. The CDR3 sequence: CASSSLPSGHTTADTQYF. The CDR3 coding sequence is TGTGCCAGCAGTTCCCTTCCTTCAGGCCACACAACAGCAGATACGCAGTATTTT.

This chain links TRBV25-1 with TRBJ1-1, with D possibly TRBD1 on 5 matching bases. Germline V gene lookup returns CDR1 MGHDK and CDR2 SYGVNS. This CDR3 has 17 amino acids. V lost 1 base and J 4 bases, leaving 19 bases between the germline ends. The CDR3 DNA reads TGTGCCAGCAGTGAATCAGTCAGACGGGGGGTGGGCACTGAAGCTTTCTTT. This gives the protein CASSESVRRGVGTEAFF. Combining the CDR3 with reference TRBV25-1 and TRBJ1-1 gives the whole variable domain EADIYQTPRYLVIGTGKKITLECSQTMGHDKMYWYQQDPGMELHLIHYSYGVNSTEKGDLSSESTVSRIRTEHFPLTLESARPSHTSQYLCASSESVRRGVGTEAFFGQGTRLTVV.